The 17 T cell receptor beta chains given below trace back to one sample, sequenced in a study of brain T cells in children with intractable seizures. Assay: immunoSEQ multiplex PCR; the TCRdb copy retains only in-frame clones and omits some. Of a few hundred thousand clones in the sample, roughly 93% were seen once. The sample's time point: blood from clinic visit 5 months post-surgery; TSC patient then seizure free. The sequences come from peripheral blood, collected roughly 5 months after surgery. All receptors derive from a boy under two years old with tuberous sclerosis and intractable seizures.

J is TRBJ1-5 and V is TRBV6-4; 9 nucleotides match TRBD1. In germline, CDR1 is MRHNA, CDR2 SNTAGT. V lost 8 bases and J lost 2; bases outside the gene matches: 7. There are 15 residues in the CDR3. The CDR3 DNA reads as TGTGCCAGCGGAAACAGGGGGCTCGGCAATCAGCCCCAGCATTTT. Translation gives CASGNRGLGNQPQHF.

The V gene is TRBV28, the J gene TRBJ2-1; 8 bases line up with TRBD2. The CDR3 covers 16 residues. CDR1 MDHEN and CDR2 SYDVKM come from the germline V gene. V lost 6 bases, J lost 8 bases, and 15 bases stayed unmatched. CDR3 amino acids: CASSLSGSGILHEQFF. Written as DNA, the CDR3 is TGTGCCAGCAGCCTATCGGGTAGCGGGATTTTGCATGAGCAGTTCTTC. Full variable domain (outside the CDR3, taken from reference TRBV28 and TRBJ2-1): DVKVTQSSRYLVKRTGEKVFLECVQDMDHENMFWYRQDPGLGLRLIYFSYDVKMKEKGDIPEGYSVSREKKERFSLILESASTNQTSMYLCASSLSGSGILHEQFFGPGTRLTVL.

The chain joins TRBV18 to TRBJ1-1, with TRBD1 identical over 7 bases. Per the germline V gene, CDR1 is KGHSH and CDR2 is LQKENI. The CDR3 length is 15 residues. J gave up 5 bases and V 6 bases, and 12 bases lay outside the gene matches. The CDR3, as DNA: TGTGCCAGCTCCCCCAAAAGGGGGCCTGGGACTGAAGCTTTCTTT. It encodes CASSPKRGPGTEAFF.

The gene calls are TRBV10-2 and TRBJ2-7, with 10 nucleotides matching TRBD2. CDR1 is WSHSY, CDR2 SAAADI, per germline. V lost 5 bases to trimming and J lost 0 bases; unmatched junction nucleotides: 4. The CDR3 spans 15 residues. CDR3 DNA sequence: TGCGCCAGCAGTTTAGCGGGGGGTAGCTCCTACGAGCAGTACTTC. Residues: CASSLAGGSSYEQYF.

The V and J genes are TRBV3-1 (or the pseudogene TRBV3-2) and TRBJ2-3; the D gene is possibly TRBD2 (7 bases). The V end lost 4 bases, the J end lost 2 bases, and 22 bases lay between the germline ends. The germline V gene encodes CDR1 LGHDT and CDR2 YNNKEL (reference sequence). The CDR3 runs 18 residues. In nucleotides, the CDR3 is TGTGCCAGCAGCCCCCATCACGCGGGGGCCTTCCTCACAGATACGCAGTATTTT. Protein product: CASSPHHAGAFLTDTQYF.

This clone has a single count. This chain joins TRBV3-1 (or the pseudogene TRBV3-2) and TRBJ2-3, with 10 bases aligning to TRBD2. Losses at the gene ends were 6 bases for V and 5 bases for J; bases not matched to a gene: 8. CDR1 and CDR2 from the germline V gene are LGHDT and YNNKEL (reference sequence). The CDR3 sequence is 15 residues long. This CDR3 reads CASRLSGTSEDTQYF. Written as DNA, the CDR3 is TGTGCCAGCAGGCTTTCCGGGACTAGCGAAGATACGCAGTATTTT.

The chain uses TRBV27 and TRBJ2-7; D remains unclear. Deletions cut 2 bases from V and 3 bases from J, with 8 bases between. In germline, CDR1 is MNHEY, CDR2 SMNVEV (reference sequence). The CDR3 runs to 13 residues. CDR3 region: CASSLGTNYEQYF. CDR3 nucleotide sequence: TGTGCCAGCAGTTTAGGCACCAACTACGAGCAGTACTTC.

A single count supports this clone. This rearrangement joins TRBV6-5 to TRBJ1-2; D possibly corresponds to TRBD1 (6 bases). The germline V gene has CDR1 MNHEY and CDR2 SVGAGI. The CDR3 has 14 residues. Between the trimmed V and J ends, which lost 0 bases and 7 bases, there was a span of 12 bases. CDR3 in DNA: TGTGCCAGCAGTTACTCGAAGGGGGAGGGTGGCTACACCTTC. Protein product: CASSYSKGEGGYTF.

The chain couples TRBV5-1 to TRBJ2-5; no reliable D call. The germline V and J ends were trimmed by 4 bases and 1 base, with 14 bases remaining between them. CDR3 length: 15 residues. Looked up from germline, CDR1 is SGHRS and CDR2 is YFSETQ. The CDR3: CASSLGDSVQETQYF. Written as DNA, the CDR3 is TGCGCCAGCAGCCTGGGTGATAGTGTCCAAGAGACCCAGTACTTC.

The J gene is TRBJ1-5, the V gene TRBV6-6; the match to TRBD1 covers 8 bases. Trimming removed 5 bases from V and 2 bases from J; junction bases left unmatched: 14. From germline, CDR1 is MNHNY and CDR2 SVGAGI (reference sequence). The CDR3 is 18 amino acids. The CDR3 DNA reads TGTGCCAGCAGTCAATACCCCTTCGGACAGGGCGGCAATCAGCCCCAGCATTTT. Its translation is CASSQYPFGQGGNQPQHF.

This rearrangement joins TRBV4-1 to TRBJ1-2; no definite D call. The CDR3 is 14 amino acids. The V and J ends lost 0 bases and 8 bases respectively, with 13 bases between them. Per germline, CDR1 MGHRA and CDR2 YSYEKL. Here the CDR3 reads CASSQEFGFGGYTF. The CDR3 DNA reads as TGCGCCAGCAGCCAAGAGTTCGGTTTTGGAGGCTACACCTTC.

The chain uses TRBV6-6 and TRBJ2-1; 9 bases map to TRBD2. This CDR3 contains 14 residues. Per germline, CDR1 MNHNY and CDR2 SVGAGI (reference sequence). J was trimmed by 7 bases and V by 7 bases; bases with no gene match: 8. For the CDR3, the DNA is TGTGCCAGCACTCGCGGGAGGGCCGGGAATGAGCAGTTCTTC. This translates into CASTRGRAGNEQFF.

The chain links TRBV6-5 to TRBJ1-1, with D unresolved. The V gene's germline CDR1 is MNHEY and CDR2 SVGAGI. V lost 4 bases and J lost 4, with 7 bases in between. The CDR3 consists of 12 residues. CDR3 amino acids: CASSFGSTEAFF. CDR3 DNA: TGTGCCAGCAGTTTTGGGTCCACTGAAGCTTTCTTT.

The gene calls are TRBV28 and TRBJ2-3, with TRBD2 matching over 8 bases. In germline, CDR1 is MDHEN, CDR2 SYDVKM. This CDR3 spans 17 amino acids. The V segment lost 3 bases and the J segment 5 bases; nucleotides outside the gene matches: 13. CDR3 sequence reads: CASSLVEWGTRKDTQYF. Written as DNA, the CDR3 is TGTGCCAGCAGTTTGGTTGAGTGGGGGACTAGAAAAGATACGCAGTATTTT.

The chain joins TRBV7-8 to TRBJ1-3; weak D call: TRBD1 (6 bases). The V gene's germline CDR1 is SGHVS and CDR2 FQNEAQ. This CDR3 spans 17 amino acids. V lost 5 bases and J lost 3, with 20 bases in between. Here the CDR3 DNA reads TGTGCCAGCAGCGGGGGGCCAGATGTTTTATTTGGAAACACCATATATTTT. Translated, it gives CASSGGPDVLFGNTIYF.

The V call is TRBV11-1, the J call TRBJ2-6, with D perhaps matching TRBD1 or TRBD2 (5 bases each). Germline V lookup: CDR1 SGHAT, CDR2 FQDESV (reference sequence). This CDR3 has 15 amino acids. The V end lost 2 bases, the J end lost 2 bases, and 7 bases lay between the germline ends. The CDR3 spells CASSLRGPGANVLTF. Here the CDR3 DNA reads TGTGCCAGCAGCTTACGGGGACCTGGGGCCAACGTCCTGACTTTC.

The V and J genes are TRBV7-9 and TRBJ2-1, with D perhaps matching TRBD1 or TRBD2 (5 bases each). V lost 4 bases and J lost 15, with 19 bases in between. Germline loops: CDR1 SEHNR, CDR2 FQNEAQ (reference sequence). CDR3 size: 13 residues. CDR3 coding DNA: TGTGCCAGCAGCTCCCTTACGGGGCCGGTAGGGTTCTTC. Its translation: CASSSLTGPVGFF.